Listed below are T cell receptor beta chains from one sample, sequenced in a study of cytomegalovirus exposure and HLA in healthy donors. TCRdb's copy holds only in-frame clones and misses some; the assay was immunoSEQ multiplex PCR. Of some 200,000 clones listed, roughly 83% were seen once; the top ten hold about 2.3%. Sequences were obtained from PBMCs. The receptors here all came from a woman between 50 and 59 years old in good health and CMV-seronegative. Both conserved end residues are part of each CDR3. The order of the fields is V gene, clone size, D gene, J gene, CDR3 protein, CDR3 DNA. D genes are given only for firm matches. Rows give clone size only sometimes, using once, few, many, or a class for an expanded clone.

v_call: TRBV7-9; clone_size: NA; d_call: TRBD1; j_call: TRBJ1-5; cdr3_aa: CSSSLNRGPGGNQPQHF; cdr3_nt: TGTTCCAGCAGCTTAAACAGGGGGCCGGGTGGCAATCAGCCCCAGCATTTT
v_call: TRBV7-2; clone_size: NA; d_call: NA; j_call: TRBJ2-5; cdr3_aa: CASSLVGSPGETQYF; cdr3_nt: TGTGCCAGCAGCTTAGTTGGCAGTCCCGGGGAGACCCAGTACTTC
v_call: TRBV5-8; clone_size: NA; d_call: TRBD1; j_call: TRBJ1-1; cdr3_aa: CASSWDRGTEAFF; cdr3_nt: TGTGCCAGCAGTTGGGACAGGGGGACTGAAGCTTTCTTT
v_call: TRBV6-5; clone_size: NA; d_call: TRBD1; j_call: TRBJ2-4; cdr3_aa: CASSPGQGASGIQYF; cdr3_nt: TGTGCCAGCAGCCCGGGACAGGGGGCGAGTGGCATTCAGTACTTC
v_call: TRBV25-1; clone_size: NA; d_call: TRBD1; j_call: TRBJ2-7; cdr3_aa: CASLKGTGNEQYF; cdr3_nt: TGTGCCAGCCTAAAGGGGACAGGGAACGAGCAGTACTTC
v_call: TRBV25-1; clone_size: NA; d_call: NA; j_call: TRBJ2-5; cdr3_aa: CASSELQGGETQYF; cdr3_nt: TGTGCCAGCAGTGAATTACAAGGAGGGGAGACCCAGTACTTC
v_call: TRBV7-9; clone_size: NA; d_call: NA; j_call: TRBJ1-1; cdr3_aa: CASSLDGGTEAFF; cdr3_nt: TGTGCCAGCAGCTTAGATGGAGGGACTGAAGCTTTCTTT
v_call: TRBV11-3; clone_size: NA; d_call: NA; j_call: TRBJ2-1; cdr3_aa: CASSPGLNEQFF; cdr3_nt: TGTGCCAGCAGCCCAGGGTTGAATGAGCAGTTCTTC
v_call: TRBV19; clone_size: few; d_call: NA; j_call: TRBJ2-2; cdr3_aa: CASNLDRSGELFF; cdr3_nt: TGTGCCAGTAACCTAGACAGGAGCGGGGAGCTGTTTTTT
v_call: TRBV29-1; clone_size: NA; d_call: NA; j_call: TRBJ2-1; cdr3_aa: CSVELVTNTYNEQFF; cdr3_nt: TGCAGCGTTGAATTGGTGACAAATACCTACAATGAGCAGTTCTTC
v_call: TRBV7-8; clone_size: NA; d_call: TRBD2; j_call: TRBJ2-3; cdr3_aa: CASTLSLGWTAGVQGDTQYF; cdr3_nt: TGTGCCAGCACCCTGAGCTTAGGGTGGACAGCGGGGGTACAGGGAGATACGCAGTATTTT
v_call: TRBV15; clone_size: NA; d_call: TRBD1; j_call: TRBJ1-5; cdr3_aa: CATSRAGTGGVKPQHF; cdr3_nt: TGTGCCACCAGCAGAGCCGGGACAGGGGGCGTGAAGCCCCAGCATTTT
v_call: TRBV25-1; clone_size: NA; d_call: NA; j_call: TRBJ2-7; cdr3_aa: CASSRGQNYEQYF; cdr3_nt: TGTGCCAGCAGTCGAGGACAGAACTACGAGCAGTACTTC
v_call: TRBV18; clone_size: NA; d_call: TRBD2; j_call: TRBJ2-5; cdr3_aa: CASSPPLGRGETQYF; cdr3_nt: TGTGCCAGCTCACCACCACTGGGGAGGGGAGAGACCCAGTACTTC
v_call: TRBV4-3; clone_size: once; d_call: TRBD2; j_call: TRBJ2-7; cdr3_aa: CASSLEAGGPRYEQYF; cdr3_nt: TGCGCCAGCAGCCTCGAGGCGGGGGGGCCGAGATACGAGCAGTACTTC
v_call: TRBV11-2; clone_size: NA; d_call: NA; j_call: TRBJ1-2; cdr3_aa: CASSLEAGTVGGYTF; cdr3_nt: TGTGCCAGCAGCTTAGAGGCGGGTACGGTCGGTGGCTACACCTTC
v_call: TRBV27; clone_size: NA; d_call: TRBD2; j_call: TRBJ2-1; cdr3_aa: CASTSGRSGEQFF; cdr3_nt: TGTGCCAGCACCAGCGGGAGATCAGGTGAGCAGTTCTTC
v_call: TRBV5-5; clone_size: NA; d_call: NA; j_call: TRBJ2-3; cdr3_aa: CASSSSTDTQYF; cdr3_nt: TGTGCCAGCAGCTCTAGCACAGATACGCAGTATTTT
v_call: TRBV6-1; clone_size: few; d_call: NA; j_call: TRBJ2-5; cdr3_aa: CASTGGGGETQYF; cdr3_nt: TGTGCCAGCACTGGGGGAGGAGGAGAGACCCAGTACTTC
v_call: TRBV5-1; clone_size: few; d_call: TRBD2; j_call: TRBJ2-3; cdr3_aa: CASSRGLAGGFADTQYF; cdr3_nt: TGCGCCAGCAGCCGCGGACTAGCGGGAGGGTTTGCAGATACGCAGTATTTT
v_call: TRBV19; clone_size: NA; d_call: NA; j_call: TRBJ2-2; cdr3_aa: CASSISIGELFF; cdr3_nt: TGTGCCAGTAGTATATCTATCGGGGAGCTGTTTTTT
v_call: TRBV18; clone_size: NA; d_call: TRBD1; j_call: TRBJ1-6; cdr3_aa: CASSQDRYNSPLHF; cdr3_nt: TGTGCCAGCTCACAGGACAGGTATAATTCACCCCTCCACTTT
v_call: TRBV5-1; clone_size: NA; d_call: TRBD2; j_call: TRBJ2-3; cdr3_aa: CASSLGGLAGHTQYF; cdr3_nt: TGCGCCAGCAGCTTGGGGGGACTAGCGGGGCATACGCAGTATTTT
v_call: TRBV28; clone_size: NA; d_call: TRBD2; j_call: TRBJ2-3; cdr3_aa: CASTGGSGTSGIVGTDTQYF; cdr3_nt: TGTGCCAGCACCGGAGGATCGGGGACTAGCGGGATAGTTGGAACAGATACGCAGTATTTT
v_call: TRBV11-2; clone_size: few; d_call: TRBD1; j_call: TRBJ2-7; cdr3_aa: CASSHTGTGRRNEQYF; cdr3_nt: TGTGCCAGCAGCCATACCGGGACAGGGAGGAGGAACGAGCAGTACTTC
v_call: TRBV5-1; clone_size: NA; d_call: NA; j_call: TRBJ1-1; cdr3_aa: CASSLGGPGDTEAFF; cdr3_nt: TGCGCCAGCAGCTTGGGAGGGCCCGGGGACACTGAAGCTTTCTTT
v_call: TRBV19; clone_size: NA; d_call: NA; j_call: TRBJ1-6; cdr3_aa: CASSKDGLNSPLHF; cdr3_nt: TGTGCCAGTAGCAAGGACGGACTTAATTCACCCCTCCACTTT
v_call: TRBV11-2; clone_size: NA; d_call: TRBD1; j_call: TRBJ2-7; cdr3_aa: CASSQQGAQRGEQYF; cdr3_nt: TGTGCCAGCAGCCAACAGGGGGCCCAAAGGGGTGAGCAGTACTTC
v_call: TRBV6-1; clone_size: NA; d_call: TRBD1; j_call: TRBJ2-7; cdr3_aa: CASMLGTGSYEQYF; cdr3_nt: TGTGCCAGCATGCTCGGGACAGGGAGTTACGAGCAGTACTTC
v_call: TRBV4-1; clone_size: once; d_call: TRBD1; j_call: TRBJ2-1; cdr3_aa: CASSAAWDSYNEQFF; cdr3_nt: TGCGCCAGCAGCGCCGCCTGGGACAGCTACAATGAGCAGTTCTTC
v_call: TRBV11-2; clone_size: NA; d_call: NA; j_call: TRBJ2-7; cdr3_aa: CASSEQGGSYEQYF; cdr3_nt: TGTGCCAGCAGCGAGCAGGGTGGGTCCTACGAGCAGTACTTC
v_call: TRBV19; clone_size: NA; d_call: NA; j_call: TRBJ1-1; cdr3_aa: CASSISGEMNTEAFF; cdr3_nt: TGTGCCAGTAGTATTAGCGGGGAGATGAACACTGAAGCTTTCTTT
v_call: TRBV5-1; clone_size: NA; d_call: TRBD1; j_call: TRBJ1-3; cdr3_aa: CASRPQGSSGNTIYF; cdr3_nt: TGCGCCAGCAGGCCACAGGGGAGCTCTGGAAACACCATATATTTT
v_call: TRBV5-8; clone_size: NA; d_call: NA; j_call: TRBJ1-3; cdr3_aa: CASSWSQASGNTIYF; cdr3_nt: TGTGCCAGCAGCTGGTCACAGGCCTCTGGAAACACCATATATTTT
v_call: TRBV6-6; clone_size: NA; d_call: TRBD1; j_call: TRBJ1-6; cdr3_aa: CASSYDGTGGNSPLHF; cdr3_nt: TGTGCCAGCAGTTACGATGGGACAGGGGGCAATTCACCCCTCCACTTT
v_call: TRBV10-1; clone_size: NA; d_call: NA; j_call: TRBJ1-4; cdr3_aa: CASSDSGHQSLNEKLFF; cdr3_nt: TGCGCCAGCAGTGATTCGGGACACCAGTCCCTTAATGAAAAACTGTTTTTT
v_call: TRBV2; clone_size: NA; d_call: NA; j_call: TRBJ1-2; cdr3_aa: CASSTTGYYGYTF; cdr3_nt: TGTGCCAGCAGTACTACAGGGTACTATGGCTACACCTTC
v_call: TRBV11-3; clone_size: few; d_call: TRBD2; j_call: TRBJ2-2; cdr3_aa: CASSSGTSSGTGELFF; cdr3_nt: TGTGCCAGCAGTTCCGGGACTAGCTCTGGAACCGGGGAGCTGTTTTTT
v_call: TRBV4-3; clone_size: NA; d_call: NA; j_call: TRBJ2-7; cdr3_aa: CASSQQGSSEQYF; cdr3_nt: TGCGCCAGCAGCCAACAGGGTTCGAGCGAGCAGTACTTC
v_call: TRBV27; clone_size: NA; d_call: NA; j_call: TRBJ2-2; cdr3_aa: CASKGQLTGELFF; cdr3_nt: TGTGCCTCCAAAGGACAGCTCACCGGGGAGCTGTTTTTT
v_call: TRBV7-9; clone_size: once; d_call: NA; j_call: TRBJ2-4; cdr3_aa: CASSLARETGKGAKNIQYF; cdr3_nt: TGTGCCAGCAGCTTAGCGAGAGAAACAGGGAAGGGAGCCAAAAACATTCAGTACTTC